The T cell receptor beta chain described here comes from a study of T cell responses to AZD1222 COVID-19 vaccine. This CDR3 has 18 residues. The V and J ends lost 4 bases and 0 bases, in that order; junction bases with no gene match: 10. Germline CDR1 reads SGDLS; CDR2 reads YYNGEE. Measured with immunoSEQ multiplex PCR; TCRdb has only the in-frame clones, and not every one. Among 150,000 to 200,000 clones listed, more than 75% were seen once. The chain joins TRBV9 to TRBJ1-1, with TRBD1 matching 12 bases. The sequence came from an adult who received the AZD1222 COVID-19 vaccine. Sequencing was performed on peripheral blood, taken 28 days after the second AZD1222 dose. The CDR3 loop is CASSYSGQGAGMNTEAFF. The CDR3 DNA sequence: TGTGCCAGCAGCTACTCGGGACAGGGGGCTGGGATGAACACTGAAGCTTTCTTT. Based on the CDR3 plus reference TRBV9 and TRBJ1-1, the full variable domain is DSGVTQTPKHLITATGQRVTLRCSPRSGDLSVYWYQQSLDQGLQFLIQYYNGEERAKGNILERFSAQQFPDLHSELNLSSLELGDSALYFCASSYSGQGAGMNTEAFFGQGTRLTVV.